These T cell receptor beta chains were read from a single sample in a study of vaccination effects on CD4 cells after COVID-19. These receptors lack a known antigen. Assay used: immunoSEQ multiplex PCR; TCRdb lists only in-frame clones, some missing. The profile covers 65,000 to 90,000 clones, with 60% to 85% appearing a single time and 8% to 11% taken by the ten largest. Sequencing was performed on CD4+ T cells from PBMCs cultured with SARS-CoV-2 spike peptides, taken before COVID-19 vaccination. The receptors derive from a human donor who received a COVID-19 vaccine. Each CDR3 is given with its conserved first and last residue. A D gene is named only where the DNA matches it firmly. Not every row has a clone size; where given, it reads once, few, many or a size class.

TRBJ1-5 | . | TRBV29-1 | . | TGCAGCGTTGCCAGGGCGGGAAATCAGCCCCAGCATTTT | CSVARAGNQPQHF
TRBJ2-1 | TRBD1 | TRBV6-5 | . | TGTGCCACCGATAACAGGGGCTCCTACAATGAGCAGTTCTTC | CATDNRGSYNEQFF
TRBJ1-4 | . | TRBV6-5 | few | TGTGCCAGCCGCCGGGACGTCACTAATGAAAAACTGTTTTTT | CASRRDVTNEKLFF
TRBJ2-2 | . | TRBV3-1/TRBV3-2 | few | TGTGCCAGCAGCTACAACACCGGGGAGCTGTTTTTT | CASSYNTGELFF
TRBJ2-1 | . | TRBV6-2/TRBV6-3 | once | TGTGCCAGCAGTTACCCGAGAGGGACGGGCAGCTCCTACAATGAGCAGTTCTTC | CASSYPRGTGSSYNEQFF
TRBJ2-2 | . | TRBV24-1 | . | TGTGCCACCAGTGATTACCGGGACACAGTCCCCGGGGAGCTGTTTTTT | CATSDYRDTVPGELFF
TRBJ2-1 | . | TRBV21-1 | few | TGTGCCAGCAGCAAATATGGATACCGGGGCCCCGCTCAGTTCTTC | CASSKYGYRGPAQFF
TRBJ1-2 | TRBD1 | TRBV5-8 | . | TGTGCCAGCAGCTTGGATCGACAGGGCAGGGGCTATGGCTACACCTTC | CASSLDRQGRGYGYTF
TRBJ1-6 | . | TRBV7-3 | few | TGTGCCAGCAGCACGAAGAGGGATTCACCCCTCCACTTT | CASSTKRDSPLHF
TRBJ2-6 | TRBD1 | TRBV10-3 | . | TGTGCCATCAGCCAGGGGGCAGGCTCTGGGGCCAACGTCCTGACTTTC | CAISQGAGSGANVLTF
TRBJ1-3 | . | TRBV6-5 | . | TGTGCCAGCAGTTGGGGGGGGTCCGACAAAGGAAACACCATATATTTT | CASSWGGSDKGNTIYF
TRBJ2-1 | TRBD2 | TRBV7-8 | . | TGTGCCAGCAGCGGGACTAGCGGGGGGGAGCAGTTCTTC | CASSGTSGGEQFF
TRBJ2-1 | TRBD2 | TRBV4-1 | few | TGCGCCAGCAGCCTAGCGGGGGGGCATAGTGAGCAGTTCTTC | CASSLAGGHSEQFF
TRBJ2-1 | TRBD1 | TRBV18 | . | TGTGCCAGCTCACGGGAGCTGACAGGGGACAATGAGCAGTTCTTC | CASSRELTGDNEQFF
TRBJ2-2 | . | TRBV30 | few | TGTGCCTGGACCGGGACCAACACCGGGGAGCTGTTTTTT | CAWTGTNTGELFF
TRBJ2-1 | TRBD1 | TRBV6-6 | . | TGTGCCAGCAGTCCGCCGTCAGGGACAGGGCCCTCCTACAATGAGCAGTTCTTC | CASSPPSGTGPSYNEQFF
TRBJ1-1 | . | TRBV4-3 | few | TGCGCCAGCAGCCAGGGGACGGGAAGAGCTTTCTTT | CASSQGTGRAFF
TRBJ1-1 | . | TRBV27 | once | TGTGCCAGCAGTTTACGAGGTGTCGACACTGAAGCTTTCTTT | CASSLRGVDTEAFF
TRBJ1-1 | . | TRBV27 | . | TGTGCCAGCAGTTCCGACCTTATGAACACTGAAGCTTTCTTT | CASSSDLMNTEAFF
TRBJ1-1 | . | TRBV5-1 | few | TGCGCCAGCAGCTTCGCGGGATTGAACACTGAAGCTTTCTTT | CASSFAGLNTEAFF
TRBJ2-1 | . | TRBV5-1 | few | TGCGCCAGCAGCATTAGCTGGGGAAATGAGCAGTTCTTC | CASSISWGNEQFF
TRBJ2-5 | TRBD1 | TRBV2 | . | TGTGCCAGCAGTCAACGGACAGGAGAGACCCAGTACTTC | CASSQRTGETQYF